A selection of T cell receptor beta chains follows, all from one sample in a study of identical twins. Using its own MiXCR run on the 5' RACE reads, TCRdb lists one record per CDR3 protein. The table records 650,000 to 750,000 distinct CDR3 sequences, 21% of them present only once. This sample also belongs to another study, concerning T cells expressing NK-cell markers.

The material sequenced was PBMCs. Source of these receptors: a woman aged 18-30 years in good health. Each CDR3 is given with its conserved first and last residue. A D gene is named only where the DNA matches it firmly. Clone size is stated in some rows and not others, as once, few, many or a class when expanded.

>-|TRBJ2-5|TRBV20-1|few
TGCAGTGCTGCCCGTTCTATACAAGAGACCCAGTACTTC
CSAARSIQETQYF
>TRBD1|TRBJ1-2|TRBV6-1|few
TGTGCCAGCAGTCCGCTTACCGGGACAGTAGACTATGGCTACACCTTC
CASSPLTGTVDYGYTF
>TRBD2|TRBJ2-5|TRBV5-1|-
TGCGCCAGCAGCGCCACCGGGACTACGGAGACCCAGTACTTC
CASSATGTTETQYF
>-|TRBJ2-6|TRBV24-1|few
TGTGCCGCGGACAAGGGTACCCACTCTGGGGCCAACGTCCTGACTTTC
CAADKGTHSGANVLTF
>TRBD2|TRBJ2-3|TRBV4-3|-
TGCGCCAGCAGCCTCCTAAAGCAGCGGGGATTGGCAGATACGCAGTATTTT
CASSLLKQRGLADTQYF
>-|TRBJ2-5|TRBV10-3|many
TGTGCCATCAGTGTTGGGTCAGGCGGGAAGGAGACCCAGTACTTC
CAISVGSGGKETQYF
>-|TRBJ1-5|TRBV5-1|few
TGCGCCAGCAGCTGGGGGCAGGGAGAGGATCAGCCCCAGCATTTT
CASSWGQGEDQPQHF
>TRBD1|TRBJ1-5|TRBV7-9|few
TGTGCCAGCAGCTCTGGACAGGGTCTACAGCCCCAGCATTTT
CASSSGQGLQPQHF
>TRBD2|TRBJ2-7|TRBV6-1|few
TGTGCCACGCACTCGCGGCGGGAGCACTACGAGCAGTACTTC
CATHSRREHYEQYF
>-|TRBJ2-3|TRBV4-2|-
TGTGCCAGCAGCCAAGATCTCCACACAGATACGCAGTATTTT
CASSQDLHTDTQYF
>-|TRBJ2-3|TRBV7-3|few
TGTGCCAGCCAAGGGGGTGGTACGCAGTATTTT
CASQGGGTQYF
>TRBD2|TRBJ2-3|TRBV24-1|-
TGTGCCACCAGTGTTAAACTAGCGGGAGGCCCAGATACGCAGTATTTT
CATSVKLAGGPDTQYF
>-|TRBJ1-1|TRBV10-2|-
TGCGCCAGCACTCTGGACATAGGAACCACTGAAGCTTTCTTT
CASTLDIGTTEAFF
>-|TRBJ2-7|TRBV20-1|-
TGCAGTGCTAGTTCAGCGGGTCTAAGCTCCTACGAGCAGTACTTC
CSASSAGLSSYEQYF
>-|TRBJ2-7|TRBV7-9|-
TGTGCCAGCAGGGGGACCGTATCCGCCTACGAGCAGTACTTC
CASRGTVSAYEQYF
>-|TRBJ2-4|TRBV20-1|many
TGCAGTGCTACAGGGTCGCCCAAAAACATTCAGTACTTC
CSATGSPKNIQYF
>-|TRBJ2-3|TRBV12-3/TRBV12-4|few
TGTGCCAGCAGTCCACAAAGCGGCCTCACAGATACGCAGTATTTT
CASSPQSGLTDTQYF
>TRBD1|TRBJ2-7|TRBV29-1|many
TGCAGCGGAGTAACGACAGGGGCCTACGAGCAGTACTTC
CSGVTTGAYEQYF
>TRBD2|TRBJ2-1|TRBV9|-
TGTGCCAGCAGCGTCGACACGAAGCGGGGGGGAGACAATGAGCAGTTCTTC
CASSVDTKRGGDNEQFF
>-|TRBJ1-1|TRBV6-1|few
TGTGCCAGTAGTCTTGGTCGAAGGGAGGAGGATGCTTTCTTT
CASSLGRREEDAFF
>TRBD2|TRBJ2-3|TRBV20-1|-
TGCAGTGCTAGAGACGGCGGGGGTAGTGCAGATACGCAGTATTTT
CSARDGGGSADTQYF
>-|TRBJ2-5|TRBV4-2|-
TGTGCCAGCAGCCAAGATAGGTCAGAGACCCAGTACTTC
CASSQDRSETQYF
>-|TRBJ2-2|TRBV12-3/TRBV12-4|once
TGTGCCAGCAGCGGTATCAGGGCGGGCGGGGAGCTGTTTTTT
CASSGIRAGGELFF